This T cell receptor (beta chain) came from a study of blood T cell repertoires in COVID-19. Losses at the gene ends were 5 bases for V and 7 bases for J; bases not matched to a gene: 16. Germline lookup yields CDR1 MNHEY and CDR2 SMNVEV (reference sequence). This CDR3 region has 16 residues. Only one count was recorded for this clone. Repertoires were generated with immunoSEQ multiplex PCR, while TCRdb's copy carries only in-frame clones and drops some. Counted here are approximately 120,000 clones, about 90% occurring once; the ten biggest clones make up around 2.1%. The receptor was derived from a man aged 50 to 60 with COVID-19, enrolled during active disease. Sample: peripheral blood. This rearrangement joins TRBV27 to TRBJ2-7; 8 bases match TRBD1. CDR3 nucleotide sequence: TGTGCCAGCAGTCTCGCGTCCGGGACAGGTTTTGGAGAGCAGTACTTC. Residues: CASSLASGTGFGEQYF.